The 25 T cell receptor beta chains presented below share a single source sample, sequenced in a study of response to subunit inactivated influenza vaccine listed by TCRdb under 2018. In the paper's terms, the time point label means: 45 to 55 days after influenza vaccine administration. The library came from RT-PCR. The sequencer was an Illumina HiSeq 2500. TCRdb applied fastp at Q25 and MiXCR to the public reads, then kept only in-frame beta chains. Under each unique CDR3 protein, matching rows form one entry showing the most common genes and DNA. The sample table records about 520,000 distinct CDR3 sequences; roughly 9.7% of these occur just once. The ten top clones hold approximately 12% of the sample. Sample: PBMCs from blood, taken roughly 46 days after vaccination. The receptors stem from a man aged 45-65 years who received an inactivated influenza vaccine. Donor details come from another sample of the same person, matched by shared clones.

The J gene is TRBJ1-1, the V gene TRBV6-2 or TRBV6-3; D remains ambiguous. V lost 6 bases, J lost 2 bases, and 13 bases lay in between. The germline gives CDR1 MNHEY, CDR2 SVGEGT. The CDR3 length is 14 residues. In DNA, the CDR3 is TGTGCCAGCAGAGCCCTCGGATTTAACACTGAAGCTTTCTTT. As protein: CASRALGFNTEAFF.

This clonotype was picked up a small number of times. The rearrangement joins TRBV5-6 to TRBJ2-7; D possibly corresponds to TRBD2 (7 bases). Trimming removed 2 bases from V and 5 bases from J, with 17 bases in between. Germline V CDR1 and CDR2: SGHDT, YYEEEE. The CDR3 has 15 amino acids. CDR3 in DNA: TGTGCCAGCAGCTTCGCTCGGGGGGCAAGTAACGAGCAGTACTTC. Translated, it gives CASSFARGASNEQYF. The entire variable domain, with the rest obtained from reference TRBV5-6 and TRBJ2-7, is as follows: DAGVTQSPTHLIKTRGQQVTLRCSPKSGHDTVSWYQQALGQGPQFIFQYYEEEERQRGNFPDRFSGHQFPNYSSELNVNALLLGDSALYLCASSFARGASNEQYFGPGTRLTVT.

The chain couples TRBV12-3 or TRBV12-4 to TRBJ2-7; 8 bases align to TRBD1. Trimming took 7 bases from V and 5 from J; bases not matched to a gene: 10. The CDR3 consists of 14 residues. The CDR3 bases are TGTGCCAGCACCCCCGGGGACAGGTACAACGAGCAGTACTTC. Translating gives CASTPGDRYNEQYF.

CDR3 sequence (DNA): TGTGCCAGCAGCTTAGCGGGGGTACGGGACGAAAAACTGTTTTTT. It specifies CASSLAGVRDEKLFF. The rearrangement joins TRBV11-2 to TRBJ1-4; D perhaps matches TRBD1 (5 bases). Germline lookup yields CDR1 SGHAT and CDR2 FQNNGV. V lost 1 base and J lost 8, with 14 bases in between. The CDR3 length is 15 residues.

At least ten counts were recorded for this clonotype. In nucleotides, the CDR3 is TGCGCCAGCAGACCGGGACTTCCCACCGGGGAGCTGTTTTTT. Amino acids: CASRPGLPTGELFF. This chain uses TRBV5-1 with TRBJ2-2; a weak D match, TRBD2 (6 bases). The CDR3 totals 14 residues. Germline V gene lookup returns CDR1 SGHRS and CDR2 YFSETQ. Trimming left V 5 bases short and J 4 bases short, with 12 bases between.

This clonotype was seen a few times. The gene calls are TRBV24-1 and TRBJ1-2; D remains unclear. Trimming stripped 3 bases from V and 0 bases from J, with 7 bases between. The CDR3 loop spans 14 amino acids. Germline V gene data show CDR1 as KGHDR and CDR2 as SFDVKD. The CDR3 region is CATSDTTANYGYTF. The CDR3 DNA sequence: TGTGCCACCAGTGATACTACGGCTAACTATGGCTACACCTTC.

The chain couples TRBV7-6 to TRBJ2-7; the D gene is possibly TRBD1 (5 bases). Germline CDR1 and CDR2: SGHVS and FNYEAQ. The V gene lost 5 bases and the J gene lost 5 bases, with 19 bases spanning the gap. The CDR3 has 15 amino acids. The chain's CDR3 is CASSPGSQGNNEQYF. CDR3 nucleotide sequence: TGTGCCAGCAGCCCTGGGTCCCAGGGTAACAACGAGCAGTACTTC.

This clonotype was recorded many times. This chain connects TRBV9 to TRBJ2-7; D might be TRBD1 (6 bases). Between the trimmed V and J ends, which lost 3 bases and 1 base, there was a span of 11 bases. Germline lookup yields CDR1 SGDLS and CDR2 YYNGEE. There are 14 residues in the CDR3. CDR3 nucleotide sequence: TGTGCCAGCAGCGCAGGGGAACATTCCTACGAGCAGTACTTC. It translates to CASSAGEHSYEQYF.

The table lists this clonotype with a few counts. The chain uses TRBV12-3 or TRBV12-4 and TRBJ2-3, with 10 positions matching TRBD1. Trimming took 5 bases from V and 4 from J; bases not matched to a gene: 6. The CDR3 runs 15 residues. In DNA, the CDR3 is TGTGCCAGCAGTACAGGACAGGGGGTCGCAGATACGCAGTATTTT. This sequence encodes CASSTGQGVADTQYF.

This clonotype occurred many times. The rearrangement uses TRBV5-1 and TRBJ2-7, with unresolved D. Germline CDR1 and CDR2: SGHRS and YFSETQ. V gave up 0 bases and J gave up 6 bases, with 13 bases separating them. The CDR3 loop spans 14 amino acids. The CDR3 sequence is CASSLGQFKSEQYF. As DNA, the CDR3 is TGCGCCAGCAGCTTGGGGCAGTTCAAGTCCGAGCAGTACTTC. Variable domain in full (rest from reference TRBV5-1 and TRBJ2-7): KAGVTQTPRYLIKTRGQQVTLSCSPISGHRSVSWYQQTPGQGLQFLFEYFSETQRNKGNFPGRFSGRQFSNSRSEMNVSTLELGDSALYLCASSLGQFKSEQYFGPGTRLTVT.

The chain has TRBV3-1 and TRBJ2-1, with 11 positions matching TRBD2. Trimming removed 3 bases from V and 0 bases from J; junction bases left unmatched: 4. This CDR3 region has 17 residues. Germline V gene sequence: CDR1 LGHDT, CDR2 YNNKEL (reference sequence). CDR3 loop: CASSHGSGRASYNEQFF. The CDR3, as DNA: TGTGCCAGCAGCCATGGTAGCGGGAGGGCCTCCTACAATGAGCAGTTCTTC.

In this sample, this clonotype turned up many times. This chain joins TRBV12-3 or TRBV12-4 and TRBJ1-6; 10 bases agree with TRBD1. The CDR3 spans 14 residues. The V gene end was trimmed by 6 bases and the J gene end by 7 bases; junction bases not matched to a gene: 3. CDR3 amino acids: CASRQGQGNSPLHF. Written as DNA, the CDR3 is TGTGCCAGCAGACAGGGACAGGGGAATTCACCCCTCCACTTT.

The genes are TRBV7-9 and TRBJ2-5; D unclear. Trimming took off 8 bases at V and 4 bases at J, with 5 bases between the two ends. The CDR3 contains 10 residues. CDR1 SEHNR and CDR2 FQNEAQ come from the germline V gene (reference sequence). The DNA of the CDR3 is TGTGCCAGCGAGCGAGAGACCCAGTACTTC. This encodes CASERETQYF.

The rearrangement uses TRBV12-3 or TRBV12-4 and TRBJ2-3, with a weak D call TRBD2 (6 bases). V lost 3 bases, J lost 10 bases, and 17 bases lay in between. The CDR3 is 14 amino acids. The chain's CDR3 is CASSFRTTVDAQYF. The CDR3 nucleotides read TGTGCCAGCAGTTTTAGGACTACCGTTGATGCGCAGTATTTT.

This clonotype was picked up a small number of times. V and J are TRBV9 and TRBJ1-6, with D hard to call. Germline V lookup: CDR1 SGDLS, CDR2 YYNGEE. V was cut by 0 bases and J by 3 bases, with 7 bases left in between. The CDR3 is 15 residues long. As DNA, the CDR3 is TGTGCCAGCAGCGTAGCCGGCAGCTATAATTCACCCCTCCACTTT. Translation gives CASSVAGSYNSPLHF.

The chain combines TRBV12-3 or TRBV12-4 with TRBJ2-1, with D perhaps TRBD2 (7 bases). Trimming shortened V by 9 bases and J by 8 bases, and 14 bases separated the two germline ends. This CDR3 region has 12 residues. CDR3 residues: CASLGGAYEQFF. The CDR3 nucleotides are TGTGCCAGTCTGGGGGGGGCCTATGAGCAGTTCTTC.

A few counts support this clonotype. The chain recombines TRBV6-2 or TRBV6-3 with TRBJ2-7, with D hard to call. Trimming stripped 0 bases from V and 4 bases from J, with 10 bases between. Germline assignment: CDR1 MNHEY and CDR2 SVGEGT. There are 14 residues in the CDR3. CDR3 amino acids: CASSYSGLQYEQYF. As DNA, the CDR3 is TGTGCCAGCAGTTACTCGGGATTACAATACGAGCAGTACTTC.

Details on this clonotype: A much bigger clone sits one base away, suggesting this may be a read error. The gene calls are TRBV5-1 and TRBJ1-1; 7 nucleotides agree with TRBD1. Germline loops: CDR1 SGHRS, CDR2 YFSETQ. This CDR3 is built from 14 residues. The CDR3 DNA sequence: TGCGCCAGCAGCTTGGTACAGGGGAACACTGAAGCTTACTTT. Translating gives CASSLVQGNTEAYF.

This clonotype was seen many times. The chain combines TRBV4-2 with TRBJ2-5; D is unclear. The CDR3 is made up of 15 amino acids. V dropped 1 base and J dropped 1 base, with 10 bases sitting between them. The V gene's germline CDR1 is LGHNA and CDR2 YNFKEQ. In DNA form, the CDR3 reads TGTGCCAGCAGCCAAGCGTCTAATCTCCAAGAGACCCAGTACTTC. Residues: CASSQASNLQETQYF.

This chain links TRBV6-1 with TRBJ2-3, with D unresolved. CDR1 is MNHNS, CDR2 SASEGT, per germline. The CDR3 runs to 15 residues. Trimming stripped 5 bases from V and 2 bases from J, with 14 bases between. Here the CDR3 DNA reads TGTGCCAGCAGTAGCATCCGCCTACCCACAGATACGCAGTATTTT. Its translation is CASSSIRLPTDTQYF.

In its sample, this clonotype was seen a few times. The chain employs TRBV20-1 and TRBJ2-1; tentatively, D is TRBD2 (5 bases). CDR1 and CDR2 (germline): DFQATT, SNEGSKA (reference sequence). CDR3 size: 11 residues. V was clipped by 3 bases and J by 10 bases, with 10 bases between them. The CDR3 spells CSARGSGEQFF. CDR3 DNA sequence: TGCAGTGCTAGGGGGTCGGGAGAGCAGTTCTTC.

This clonotype was seen repeatedly, ten times or more. The chain is built from TRBV4-2 and TRBJ2-7, with D perhaps TRBD1 or TRBD2 (5 bases each). The CDR3 runs 14 residues. Germline V CDR1 and CDR2: LGHNA, YNFKEQ. Trimming shortened V by 4 bases and J by 2 bases, and 12 bases separated the two germline ends. CDR3 amino acids: CASSPLPGPYEQYF. DNA of the CDR3: TGTGCCAGCAGCCCCCTTCCGGGACCCTACGAGCAGTACTTC.

CDR3 DNA sequence: TGTGCCGCCACTCGGACAGAAAACTATGGCTACACCTTC. This gives the protein CAATRTENYGYTF. The rearrangement joins TRBV10-3 to TRBJ1-2; possible D gene TRBD1, 6 bases. The CDR3 spans 13 residues. V was clipped by 11 bases and J by 2 bases, with 15 bases between them. Germline values: CDR1 ENHRY, CDR2 SYGVKD.

The gene calls are TRBV6-5 and TRBJ2-3, with TRBD1 as a possible D gene (6 bases). The length of the CDR3 is 16 residues. Between the trimmed V and J ends, which lost 2 bases and 4 bases, there was a span of 16 bases. Germline loops: CDR1 MNHEY, CDR2 SVGAGI. CDR3 sequence: CASSYLTGFSADTQYF. CDR3 nucleotide sequence: TGTGCCAGCAGTTACCTAACAGGGTTTAGCGCAGATACGCAGTATTTT.

The sample holds a few counts of this clonotype. The V gene is TRBV6-2 or TRBV6-3, the J gene TRBJ2-7; no reliable D call. V lost 6 bases and J 1 base, leaving 19 bases between the germline ends. CDR3 length: 16 amino acids. Germline V gene data show CDR1 as MNHEY and CDR2 as SVGEGT. The CDR3 loop is CASRISLGERSYEQYF. In nucleotides, the CDR3 is TGTGCCAGCAGAATATCCCTAGGAGAGCGTTCCTACGAGCAGTACTTC.